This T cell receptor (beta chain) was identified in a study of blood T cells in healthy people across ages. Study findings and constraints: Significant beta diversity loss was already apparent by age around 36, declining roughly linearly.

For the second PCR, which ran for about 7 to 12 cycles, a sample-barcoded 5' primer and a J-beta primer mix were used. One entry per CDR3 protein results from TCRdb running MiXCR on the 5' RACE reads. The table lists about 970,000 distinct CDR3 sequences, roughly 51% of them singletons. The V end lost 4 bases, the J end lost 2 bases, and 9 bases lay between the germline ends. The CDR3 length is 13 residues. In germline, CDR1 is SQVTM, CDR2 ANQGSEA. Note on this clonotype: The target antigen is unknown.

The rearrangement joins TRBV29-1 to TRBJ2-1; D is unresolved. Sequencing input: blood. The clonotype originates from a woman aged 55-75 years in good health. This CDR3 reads CSVVRLAYNEQFF. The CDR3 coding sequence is TGCAGCGTTGTTCGTCTAGCCTACAATGAGCAGTTCTTC.